This passage covers 19 T cell receptor beta chains from one sample sequenced in a study of T cell changes during pregnancy in multiple sclerosis. Sequencing was performed with immunoSEQ multiplex PCR; in TCRdb, only in-frame clones are kept and a portion is missing. Of about 76,000 clones detected, around nine tenths appear once; the ten largest clones hold approximately 1.6%. This sample comprised peripheral blood, obtained in the first trimester of pregnancy. These receptors were taken from a female donor in good health, enrolled as a control in a pregnancy study.

This clone appeared a single time. The chain links TRBV6-1 to TRBJ2-1; TRBD1 agrees at 9 bases. Germline V lookup: CDR1 MNHNS, CDR2 SASEGT. Trimming cost V 6 bases and J 2 bases; bases outside gene matches: 2. The CDR3 totals 14 residues. This chain's CDR3 is CASRQGATYNEQFF. CDR3 in DNA: TGTGCCAGCAGACAGGGGGCAACCTACAATGAGCAGTTCTTC.

This rearrangement joins TRBV6-5 to TRBJ2-5, with D possibly matching TRBD1 (7 bases). CDR1 is MNHEY, CDR2 SVGAGI, per germline. The CDR3 is 13 residues long. V was trimmed by 10 bases and J by 4 bases, leaving 16 bases between them. Here the CDR3 reads CATSRGRGETQYF. The CDR3 bases are TGTGCCACTTCGAGGGGGCGGGGAGAGACCCAGTACTTC.

About this clone: One junction end disagrees with the germline gene, perhaps due to a read error. The CDR3 here is CASTDWREPFF. CDR3 DNA sequence: TGTGCCAGCACTGACTGGCGGGAGCCGTTCTTC. V gene TRBV28 combines with J gene TRBJ2-1, with 7 bases aligning to TRBD2. The CDR3 is 11 residues long. The V gene's germline CDR1 is MDHEN and CDR2 SYDVKM.

The chain couples TRBV6-5 to TRBJ2-5, with TRBD1 matching over 12 bases. The length of the CDR3 is 15 residues. Trimming took 5 bases from V and 5 from J; bases not matched to a gene: 6. Germline values: CDR1 MNHEY, CDR2 SVGAGI. The CDR3, as DNA: TGTGCCAGCAGTGCCGGGACAGGGGGCCGGGAGACCCAGTACTTC. Its protein product is CASSAGTGGRETQYF.

The sample holds one count of this clone. The chain has TRBV19 and TRBJ2-2; D possibly corresponds to TRBD2 (6 bases). The CDR3 length is 17 residues. Deletions cut 6 bases from V and 3 bases from J, with 20 bases between. CDR1 and CDR2 from the germline V gene are LNHDA and SQIVND (reference sequence). The DNA of the CDR3 is TGTGCCAGTAGAAACTTGGGGGGAGAGGGCGACACCGGGGAGCTGTTTTTT. Translated, it gives CASRNLGGEGDTGELFF.

The V call is TRBV2, the J call TRBJ1-2, with a tentative D call TRBD1 (5 bases). The CDR3 loop spans 14 amino acids. Germline CDR1 reads SNHLY; CDR2 reads FYNNEI. V was cut by 7 bases and J by 3 bases, with 15 bases left in between. For the CDR3, the DNA is TGTGCCAGCATCAAGCGGGGGATTGACTATGGCTACACCTTC. This encodes CASIKRGIDYGYTF.

The genes are TRBV10-3 and TRBJ2-3; 9 bases fit TRBD2. Germline values: CDR1 ENHRY, CDR2 SYGVKD. The CDR3 runs to 16 residues. With V trimmed by 2 bases and J by 3 bases, 6 bases remained unmatched. CDR3 sequence reads: CAISEGSGRATDTQYF. CDR3 DNA: TGTGCCATCAGTGAGGGTAGCGGGAGAGCGACAGATACGCAGTATTTT.

The chain combines TRBV6-7 with TRBJ2-2; 12 bases line up with TRBD2. TRBV6-7 is annotated as an ORF whose role is uncertain. CDR3 length: 19 residues. Losses at the gene ends were 7 bases for V and 1 base for J; bases not matched to a gene: 13. CDR3 DNA sequence: TGTGCCAGCAAAGCAGGGGCTAGCGGGAGGGAAAAGAACACCGGGGAGCTGTTTTTT. Translated: CASKAGASGREKNTGELFF.

V gene TRBV5-6 combines with J gene TRBJ2-3; no definite D call. This CDR3 contains 16 residues. The V gene lost 3 bases and the J gene lost 0 bases, with 14 bases spanning the gap. Germline CDR1 and CDR2: SGHDT and YYEEEE. CDR3 in DNA: TGTGCCAGCAGCTCCCGACTTTCAACTAGCACAGATACGCAGTATTTT. The encoded protein is CASSSRLSTSTDTQYF.

CDR3 nucleotides: TGTGCCAGCTCCTCGTCGGGTCTGACCGGGGAGCTGTTTTTT. This sequence encodes CASSSSGLTGELFF. The chain has TRBV18 and TRBJ2-2; D gene unclear. CDR1 is KGHSH, CDR2 LQKENI, per germline. The CDR3 extends over 14 amino acids. Trimming took off 6 bases at V and 5 bases at J, with 13 bases between the two ends.

The chain uses TRBV4-1 and TRBJ2-3; D is unclear. The CDR3 runs to 16 residues. Trimming stripped 3 bases from V and 0 bases from J, with 13 bases between. CDR1 is MGHRA and CDR2 is YSYEKL in the germline V gene. The CDR3 DNA reads as TGCGCCAGCAGCCATATAAACCTAGTCAGCACAGATACGCAGTATTTT. It translates to CASSHINLVSTDTQYF.

This clone has a single count. The chain employs TRBV9 and TRBJ2-1, with TRBD2 matching 9 bases. Trimming removed 6 bases from V and 8 bases from J; junction bases left unmatched: 15. The germline gives CDR1 SGDLS, CDR2 YYNGEE. The CDR3 is 16 amino acids. The CDR3 sequence is CASTRAGGLASDEQFF. The CDR3 DNA reads TGTGCCAGCACCAGAGCAGGGGGACTAGCCTCTGATGAGCAGTTCTTC. Filled out from reference TRBV9 and TRBJ2-1, the complete variable domain reads DSGVTQTPKHLITATGQRVTLRCSPRSGDLSVYWYQQSLDQGLQFLIQYYNGEERAKGNILERFSAQQFPDLHSELNLSSLELGDSALYFCASTRAGGLASDEQFFGPGTRLTVL.

Here the CDR3 reads CASRLKQDHLGQGEETQYF. CDR3 bases: TGTGCCAGCAGACTAAAGCAGGATCACCTTGGACAGGGGGAAGAGACCCAGTACTTC. The chain combines TRBV27 with TRBJ2-5; 10 bases align to TRBD1. J lost 3 bases, V lost 6 bases, and 19 bases had no gene match. Germline-derived CDR1 and CDR2 are MNHEY and SMNVEV (reference sequence). The CDR3 is 19 amino acids.

The V call is TRBV27, the J call TRBJ2-1; 9 bases are a match to TRBD2. The CDR3 spans 17 residues. The V gene's germline CDR1 is MNHEY and CDR2 SMNVEV (reference sequence). Unmatched junction bases numbered 9, after V lost 5 bases and J lost 1 base. The CDR3 loop reads CASSPLAGEGSYNEQFF. CDR3 DNA sequence: TGTGCCAGCAGTCCGTTAGCGGGAGAGGGATCCTACAATGAGCAGTTCTTC.

The chain links TRBV30 to TRBJ2-1, with TRBD1 matching 7 bases. Trimming cost V 4 bases and J 7 bases; bases outside gene matches: 4. Germline CDR1 reads GTSNPN; CDR2 reads SVGIG (reference sequence). CDR3 length equals 12 residues. Here the CDR3 reads CAWTGQRNEQFF. CDR3 DNA sequence: TGTGCCTGGACGGGACAGAGAAATGAGCAGTTCTTC.

The chain has TRBV5-4 and TRBJ2-7; D gene uncertain. Trimming removed 0 bases at V and 7 bases at J, with 14 bases between. The germline V gene has CDR1 SGHNT and CDR2 YYREEE (reference sequence). This CDR3 is 14 amino acids long. CDR3 nucleotides: TGTGCCAGCAGCTTGGAAGTGCCCACTACGGAGCAGTACTTC. This gives the protein CASSLEVPTTEQYF.

The V and J genes are TRBV27 and TRBJ1-5, with D perhaps matching TRBD1 (5 bases). The CDR3 runs to 13 residues. Germline V lookup: CDR1 MNHEY, CDR2 SMNVEV (reference sequence). V was clipped by 11 bases and J by 6 bases, with 17 bases between them. The CDR3 loop reads CAAGQGPPQPQHF. CDR3 bases: TGTGCCGCTGGCCAGGGCCCGCCTCAGCCCCAGCATTTT.

V usage is TRBV7-9 and J usage is TRBJ1-2; tentative D call: TRBD1 (6 bases). The CDR3 is 14 amino acids. Germline lookup yields CDR1 SEHNR and CDR2 FQNEAQ (reference sequence). The V gene lost 5 bases and the J gene lost 3 bases, with 13 bases spanning the gap. The CDR3 is CASSATGRDYGYTF. The CDR3 DNA sequence: TGTGCCAGCAGCGCCACAGGGCGCGACTATGGCTACACCTTC.

The V gene is TRBV29-1, the J gene TRBJ2-3; 10 nucleotides line up with TRBD2. V lost 7 bases to trimming and J lost 4 bases; unmatched junction nucleotides: 8. This CDR3 is built from 14 residues. Germline V gene lookup returns CDR1 SQVTM and CDR2 ANQGSEA. This chain's CDR3 is CSAAGGLAPDTQYF. As DNA, the CDR3 is TGCAGCGCAGCGGGGGGACTAGCGCCAGATACGCAGTATTTT.